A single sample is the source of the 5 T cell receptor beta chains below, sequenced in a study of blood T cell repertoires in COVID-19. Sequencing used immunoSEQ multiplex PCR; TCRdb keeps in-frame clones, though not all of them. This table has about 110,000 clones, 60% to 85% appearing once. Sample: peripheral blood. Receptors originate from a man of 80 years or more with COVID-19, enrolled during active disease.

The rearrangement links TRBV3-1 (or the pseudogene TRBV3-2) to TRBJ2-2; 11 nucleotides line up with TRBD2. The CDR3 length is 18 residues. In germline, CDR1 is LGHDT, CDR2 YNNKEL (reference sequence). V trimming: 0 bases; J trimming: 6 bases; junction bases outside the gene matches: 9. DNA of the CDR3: TGTGCCAGCAGCCAAGATCCCCGACTAGCGGGAAGTTCCGGGGAGCTGTTTTTT. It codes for CASSQDPRLAGSSGELFF.

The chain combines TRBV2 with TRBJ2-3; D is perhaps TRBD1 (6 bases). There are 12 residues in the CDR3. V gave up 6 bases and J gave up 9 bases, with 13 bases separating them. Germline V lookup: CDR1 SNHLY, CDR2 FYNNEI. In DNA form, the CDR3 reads TGTGCCAGCAGACTTTCACAGGGAACGCAGTATTTT. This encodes CASRLSQGTQYF.

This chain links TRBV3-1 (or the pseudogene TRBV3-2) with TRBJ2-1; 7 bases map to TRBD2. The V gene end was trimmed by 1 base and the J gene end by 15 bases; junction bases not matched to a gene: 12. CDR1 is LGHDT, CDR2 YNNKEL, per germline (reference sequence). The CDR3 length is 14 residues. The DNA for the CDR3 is TGTGCCAGCAGCCAAGGCAGCGGGGAGGGCAGGCGGTTCTTC. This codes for CASSQGSGEGRRFF.

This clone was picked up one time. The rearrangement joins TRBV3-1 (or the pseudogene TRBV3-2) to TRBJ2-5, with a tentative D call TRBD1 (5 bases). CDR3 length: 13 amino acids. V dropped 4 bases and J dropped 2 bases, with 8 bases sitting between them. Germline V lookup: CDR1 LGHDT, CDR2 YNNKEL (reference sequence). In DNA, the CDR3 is TGTGCCAGCAGCCTGACAGATCAAGAGACCCAGTACTTC. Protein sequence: CASSLTDQETQYF.

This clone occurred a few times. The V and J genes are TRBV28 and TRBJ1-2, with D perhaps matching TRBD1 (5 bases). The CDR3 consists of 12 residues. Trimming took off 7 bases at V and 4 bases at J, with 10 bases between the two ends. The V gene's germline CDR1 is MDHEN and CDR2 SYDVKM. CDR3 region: CASTTDSYGYTF. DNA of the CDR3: TGTGCCAGCACCACAGACAGCTATGGCTACACCTTC.